This T cell receptor (beta chain) was sequenced during a study of blood T cell repertoires in COVID-19. Study-level background: Nucleic acid was either cDNA or gDNA, and it came from T cells, B-cell-depleted T cells, or PBMCs.

TCRdb's copy holds only in-frame clones and misses some; the assay was immunoSEQ multiplex PCR. The sample yields approximately 80,000 clones, approximately 83% seen once. Unmatched junction bases numbered 1, after V lost 4 bases and J lost 2 bases. This CDR3 contains 14 residues. The germline V gene has CDR1 MDHEN and CDR2 SYDVKM. Sequencing used peripheral blood. The TCR originated in a woman in her sixties or seventies with acute or convalescent COVID-19. The chain uses TRBV28 and TRBJ1-2, with 10 bases aligning to TRBD1. The CDR3 region is CASSWGQGNYGYTF. The CDR3 DNA sequence: TGTGCCAGCAGTTGGGGACAGGGGAACTATGGCTACACCTTC.